The T cell receptor (beta chain) described here comes from a study of T cells after yellow fever vaccination. Study in general: The fractions with low cell numbers were processed using SMART-Seq v4 Ultra Low Input. Study-level points and caveats: Relatively few clonotypes were ones that appeared in both CD4 and CD8 compartments. Clones from primary vaccination mostly reappeared after the booster (around 96% CD4, approximately 86% CD8). Contamination of FACS-sorted repertoires by abundant clonotypes from the bulk population could occur.

From germline, CDR1 is SGHRS and CDR2 YFSETQ. The CDR3 is 12 residues long. Between the trimmed V and J ends, which lost 6 bases and 7 bases, there was a span of 14 bases. Many counts were recorded for this clonotype. What it recognizes is unknown. TCRdb reprocessed the 5' RACE reads with MiXCR, giving one entry per CDR3 protein. The sample shows around 250,000 distinct CDR3 sequences, 6.5% to 8.5% of them seen only once. The specimen comprised CD4+ T cells sorted from PBMCs, sampled 15 days after the yellow fever booster vaccination. This TCR came from a man younger than 45 who received the YFV17D yellow fever vaccine. The chain combines TRBV5-1 with TRBJ2-7, with D possibly being TRBD1 (6 bases). The CDR3 loop reads CASTRDNLEQYF. For the CDR3, the DNA is TGCGCCAGCACCCGGGACAACTTGGAGCAGTACTTC.